One sample yielded the 26 T cell receptor beta chains listed below, sequenced in a study of OX40 agonist ivuxolimab in advanced cancers. Libraries were prepared through the immunoSEQ multiplex PCR assay. The source is immuneACCESS, and TCRdb retained only in-frame sequences with V and J called. Part of the clones is not carried over; for the studies checked, unresolved V genes explain less than half of this, and the remainder is unexplained. The sample yields some 99,000 clones; about 83% were counted once. The ten largest clones represent 0.5% to 0.55% of the sample. The source was CD4+ or CD8+ T cells sorted from blood, collected in a trial of the OX40 agonist ivuxolimab. The receptors stem from an adult with an advanced solid tumor such as melanoma, head and neck, liver or kidney cancer.

CDR3 sequence (DNA): TGCGCCAGCAGCTCCCAAACGGGATCCTACGAGCAGTACTTC. Its protein product is CASSSQTGSYEQYF. This sequence joins TRBV5-1 and TRBJ2-7, with TRBD2 as a possible D gene (5 bases). The germline V and J ends were trimmed by 3 bases and 1 base, with 11 bases remaining between them. The CDR3 is 14 amino acids. Germline CDR1 is SGHRS and CDR2 is YFSETQ.

The chain has TRBV2 and TRBJ1-1; unclear D gene. In germline, CDR1 is SNHLY, CDR2 FYNNEI. The CDR3 is made up of 14 amino acids. Trimming left V 4 bases short and J 6 bases short, with 15 bases between. CDR3 nucleotides: TGTGCCAGCAGTGGTAGAACAGTCAAGGCTGAAGCTTTCTTT. It is translated as CASSGRTVKAEAFF.

The gene calls are TRBV6-6 and TRBJ1-5; no reliable D call. CDR3 size: 15 residues. Germline loops: CDR1 MNHNY, CDR2 SVGAGI (reference sequence). V was clipped by 5 bases and J by 3 bases, with 14 bases between them. The CDR3 nucleotides are TGTGCCAGCAGTCCCCGGACGGCCCACAATCAGCCCCAGCATTTT. Residues: CASSPRTAHNQPQHF.

The rearrangement links TRBV29-1 to TRBJ1-2; D remains ambiguous. Germline V gives CDR1 SQVTM, CDR2 ANQGSEA. The length of the CDR3 is 12 residues. V was trimmed by 2 bases and J by 2 bases, leaving 6 bases between them. In DNA form, the CDR3 reads TGCAGCGTTGAATCACCAAACTATGGCTACACCTTC. This translates into CSVESPNYGYTF.

CDR3 sequence: CATTPGQGAQETQYF. The CDR3 DNA sequence: TGTGCCACCACCCCGGGACAGGGTGCCCAAGAGACCCAGTACTTC. The chain carries TRBV15 and TRBJ2-5; 9 bases match TRBD1. Per the germline V gene, CDR1 is LNHNV and CDR2 is YYDKDF (reference sequence). The CDR3 length is 15 residues. V was pared by 7 bases and J by 1 base, with 7 bases of the junction left unmatched.

The V and J genes are TRBV7-3 and TRBJ2-7; D gene unclear. Per the germline V gene, CDR1 is SGHTA and CDR2 is FQGTGA. V gave up 1 base and J gave up 4 bases, with 8 bases separating them. CDR3 length equals 13 residues. CDR3 protein: CASSLRAAYEQYF. CDR3 DNA: TGTGCCAGCAGCTTAAGGGCCGCATACGAGCAGTACTTC.

The rearrangement links TRBV5-4 to TRBJ2-1; TRBD2 is a possible D gene (7 bases). The V and J ends lost 0 bases and 10 bases respectively, with 20 bases between them. The CDR3 consists of 16 residues. CDR1 is SGHNT and CDR2 is YYREEE in the germline V gene (reference sequence). CDR3 DNA sequence: TGTGCCAGCAGCTTGGTTACGGGGGGCCTCCTCGGCGAGCAGTTCTTC. As protein: CASSLVTGGLLGEQFF.

The chain combines TRBV2 with TRBJ2-4; possible D gene TRBD1, 5 bases. This CDR3 is 14 amino acids long. V was clipped by 3 bases and J by 4 bases, with 10 bases between them. CDR1 and CDR2 from the germline V gene are SNHLY and FYNNEI. CDR3 residues: CASSEGPPKNIQYF. Written as DNA, the CDR3 is TGTGCCAGCAGTGAGGGGCCACCTAAAAACATTCAGTACTTC.

The rearrangement joins TRBV6-5 to TRBJ2-5; D is possibly TRBD1 or TRBD2 (5 bases each). V was clipped by 0 bases and J by 7 bases, with 12 bases between them. Germline CDR1 and CDR2: MNHEY and SVGAGI. This CDR3 comprises 14 residues. CDR3 residues: CASSYSTGRGTQYF. DNA for the CDR3: TGTGCCAGCAGTTACTCGACGGGACGGGGGACCCAGTACTTC.

Turning to this clone: The same CDR3 arises from other DNA sequences in this sample as well. This CDR3 is CASRGWAKNIQYF. In DNA, the CDR3 is TGTGCCAGCCGGGGGTGGGCCAAAAACATTCAGTACTTC. The chain joins TRBV2 to TRBJ2-4; TRBD2 might be the D (6 bases). Germline V gene sequence: CDR1 SNHLY, CDR2 FYNNEI. The CDR3 is made up of 13 amino acids. The V gene lost 8 bases and the J gene lost 1 base, with 9 bases spanning the gap.

The genes are TRBV7-9 and TRBJ2-7, with D possibly matching TRBD1 (6 bases). Germline loops: CDR1 SEHNR, CDR2 FQNEAQ (reference sequence). V dropped 5 bases and J dropped 4 bases, with 12 bases sitting between them. The CDR3 extends over 13 amino acids. For the CDR3, the DNA is TGTGCCAGCAGCCCCTGGACAGCTTACGAGCAGTACTTC. Its protein product is CASSPWTAYEQYF.

The chain couples TRBV10-3 to TRBJ2-3, with D perhaps assigned TRBD1 or TRBD2 (6 bases each). Germline V gene lookup returns CDR1 ENHRY and CDR2 SYGVKD. The CDR3 contains 14 residues. The germline V and J ends were trimmed by 11 bases and 1 base, with 16 bases remaining between them. The CDR3 sequence: CAAGPGAGTDTQYF. CDR3 DNA sequence: TGTGCCGCAGGCCCGGGGGCTGGCACAGATACGCAGTATTTT.

The chain recombines TRBV7-8 with TRBJ1-4; D gene ambiguous. CDR1 SGHVS and CDR2 FQNEAQ come from the germline V gene. The V and J ends lost 5 bases and 3 bases respectively, with 19 bases between them. The CDR3 contains 17 residues. The CDR3 nucleotides read TGTGCCAGCAGCCCCCCCGTTTGGCACCGCCCTAATGAAAAACTGTTTTTT. As protein: CASSPPVWHRPNEKLFF.

CDR3 coding DNA: TGTGCCAGCAGCTTAGCACAGGGGGCCGGAACTAATGAAAAACTGTTTTTT. This translates into CASSLAQGAGTNEKLFF. The chain combines TRBV7-8 with TRBJ1-4; 9 nucleotides line up with TRBD1. The germline V gene encodes CDR1 SGHVS and CDR2 FQNEAQ. The CDR3 runs 17 residues. The J segment lost 1 base and the V segment lost 0 bases, leaving 3 bases of the junction unmatched.

This chain connects TRBV9 to TRBJ1-6; no clear D gene. This CDR3 has 13 residues. Germline CDR1 is SGDLS and CDR2 is YYNGEE. Trimming took off 8 bases at V and 2 bases at J, with 8 bases between the two ends. The CDR3 spells CASAETYNSPLHF. CDR3 DNA sequence: TGTGCCAGTGCGGAGACCTATAATTCACCCCTCCACTTT.

This rearrangement joins TRBV5-1 to TRBJ1-4; D perhaps matches TRBD1 (5 bases). This CDR3 region has 13 residues. The V gene lost 3 bases and the J gene lost 7 bases, with 10 bases spanning the gap. Germline V gives CDR1 SGHRS, CDR2 YFSETQ. CDR3 nucleotides: TGCGCCAGCAGCTCGCCGGGGGGTGAAAAACTGTTTTTT. This gives the protein CASSSPGGEKLFF.

The chain links TRBV11-2 to TRBJ1-1; no firm D call. Trimming stripped 3 bases from V and 4 bases from J, with 12 bases between. This CDR3 region has 14 residues. Germline V gives CDR1 SGHAT, CDR2 FQNNGV. CDR3 coding DNA: TGTGCCAGCAGCTTCGCCTCGACGGGCACTGAAGCTTTCTTT. Translating gives CASSFASTGTEAFF.

The CDR3 region is CASSVFQGRRTGELFF. Here the CDR3 DNA reads TGTGCCAGCAGTGTCTTTCAGGGACGGCGAACCGGGGAGCTGTTTTTT. V is TRBV28 and J is TRBJ2-2; D tentatively reads TRBD1 or TRBD2 (5 bases each). V gave up 5 bases and J gave up 5 bases, with 18 bases separating them. The length of the CDR3 is 16 residues. Germline loops: CDR1 MDHEN, CDR2 SYDVKM.

V and J are TRBV5-1 and TRBJ2-3; D is possibly TRBD2 (7 bases). The CDR3 covers 16 residues. With 2 bases removed from V and 5 bases from J, the gap between germline ends came to 18 bases. Germline CDR1 is SGHRS and CDR2 is YFSETQ. The CDR3 protein is CASSFSGGAYGDTQYF. The CDR3 DNA is TGCGCCAGCAGCTTTAGTGGGGGGGCCTATGGAGATACGCAGTATTTT.

This chain joins TRBV6-1 and TRBJ2-3, with D unclear. The V end was cut by 8 bases, the J end by 2 bases, with 11 bases between. The CDR3 loop spans 13 amino acids. Germline values: CDR1 MNHNS, CDR2 SASEGT. Here the CDR3 DNA reads TGTGCCAGCGGACGGGCCTTCACAGATACGCAGTATTTT. This translates into CASGRAFTDTQYF.

The chain joins TRBV5-1 to TRBJ2-2; 15 positions agree with TRBD2. CDR1 is SGHRS, CDR2 YFSETQ, per germline. The V and J ends lost 4 bases and 5 bases, in that order; junction bases with no gene match: 6. The CDR3 loop spans 17 amino acids. CDR3 loop: CASSTGLAGGSTGELFF. The CDR3 DNA is TGCGCCAGCAGCACGGGACTAGCGGGGGGAAGTACCGGGGAGCTGTTTTTT. Variable domain in full (rest from reference TRBV5-1 and TRBJ2-2): KAGVTQTPRYLIKTRGQQVTLSCSPISGHRSVSWYQQTPGQGLQFLFEYFSETQRNKGNFPGRFSGRQFSNSRSEMNVSTLELGDSALYLCASSTGLAGGSTGELFFGEGSRLTVL.

V gene TRBV7-6 combines with J gene TRBJ2-3, with 8 bases identical to TRBD2. The CDR3 covers 18 residues. Germline trimming cut 0 bases from V and 5 bases from J; bases unmatched to any gene: 13. Germline values: CDR1 SGHVS, CDR2 FNYEAQ. CDR3 region: CASSLAKSGTRGGDTQYF. In DNA form, the CDR3 reads TGTGCCAGCAGCTTAGCGAAATCCGGGACTAGGGGTGGAGATACGCAGTATTTT.

The chain uses TRBV19 and TRBJ2-5; D is ambiguous. Looked up from germline, CDR1 is LNHDA and CDR2 is SQIVND (reference sequence). The CDR3 length is 14 residues. V lost 5 bases to trimming and J lost 5 bases, with 15 bases between them. The CDR3 region has the DNA TGTGCCAGTAGTCTATCAATGGGTTACGAGACCCAGTACTTC. It encodes CASSLSMGYETQYF.

This clone was seen only once. The chain uses TRBV4-3 and TRBJ1-2, with TRBD1 matching 8 bases. Germline trimming cut 1 base from V and 6 bases from J; bases unmatched to any gene: 13. Germline V gene data show CDR1 as LGHNA and CDR2 as YSLEER. The CDR3 runs to 17 residues. CDR3 DNA: TGCGCCAGCAGCCAAGGGGGAGGTGGTGGACAGGGCCATGGCTACACCTTC. This translates into CASSQGGGGGQGHGYTF.

The V and J genes are TRBV6-1 and TRBJ2-2, with 9 bases lining up with TRBD1. CDR1 and CDR2 from the germline V gene are MNHNS and SASEGT. The CDR3 is 14 residues long. Trimming cost V 5 bases and J 8 bases; bases outside gene matches: 6. The CDR3 region is CASSTTGGEGELFF. CDR3 nucleotides: TGTGCCAGCAGTACAACAGGGGGCGAGGGGGAGCTGTTTTTT.

The chain has TRBV5-4 and TRBJ2-3; D is possibly TRBD2 (6 bases). There are 17 residues in the CDR3. V gave up 3 bases and J gave up 2 bases, with 19 bases separating them. Germline V gene lookup returns CDR1 SGHNT and CDR2 YYREEE (reference sequence). CDR3 in DNA: TGTGCCAGCAGCTGGGACCTAGTGGGGGAGGACACAGATACGCAGTATTTT. Protein sequence: CASSWDLVGEDTDTQYF.